A single sample gave rise to the 23 T cell receptor beta chains below, sequenced in a study of OX40 agonist ivuxolimab in advanced cancers. TCRdb keeps only in-frame clones here, not all; method: immunoSEQ multiplex PCR. The data contain about 96,000 clones, less than 95% of them seen just once; the ten biggest clones take up around 1.5%. The specimen was CD4+ or CD8+ T cells sorted from blood, collected in a trial of the OX40 agonist ivuxolimab. The receptors shown here come from an adult with an advanced solid tumor such as melanoma, head and neck, liver or kidney cancer.

The chain couples TRBV25-1 to TRBJ2-3; the D gene is possibly TRBD1 (5 bases). This CDR3 has 14 amino acids. V lost 5 bases to trimming and J lost 0 bases, with 9 bases between them. CDR1 is MGHDK, CDR2 SYGVNS, per germline. As DNA, the CDR3 is TGTGCCAGCAGTCAGACAGTCAGCACAGATACGCAGTATTTT. Translated, it gives CASSQTVSTDTQYF.

On this clone itself: Since a much larger clone is just one base distant, this may be a read error. The same CDR3 arises from other DNA sequences in this sample as well. V and J are TRBV4-2 and TRBJ2-2; 7 nucleotides line up with TRBD2. Germline V gene sequence: CDR1 LGHNA, CDR2 YNFKEQ. This CDR3 region has 17 residues. The V and J ends lost 2 bases and 6 bases, in that order; junction bases with no gene match: 12. This chain's CDR3 is CASSQRSGGGFPGELFF. In DNA form, the CDR3 reads TGTGCCAGCAGCCAAAGATCGGGGGGAGGGTTTCCCGGGGAGCTGTTTTTT.

V and J are TRBV28 and TRBJ2-3; D may match TRBD1 or TRBD2 (5 bases each). Germline CDR1 and CDR2: MDHEN and SYDVKM. The CDR3 spans 16 residues. V was shortened by 6 bases and J by 0 bases, with 16 bases between the two germline ends. The CDR3 loop is CASRVWDHGSTDTQYF. The CDR3 DNA sequence: TGTGCCAGCAGGGTGTGGGACCACGGAAGCACAGATACGCAGTATTTT.

The J gene is TRBJ1-4, the V gene TRBV28, with no clear D. CDR1 is MDHEN and CDR2 is SYDVKM in the germline V gene. CDR3 length: 13 amino acids. V was shortened by 6 bases and J by 8 bases, with 13 bases between the two germline ends. This CDR3 reads CASSQGRREKLFF. CDR3 coding DNA: TGTGCCAGCAGCCAAGGGCGACGGGAAAAACTGTTTTTT.

The V gene is TRBV19, the J gene TRBJ2-4, with TRBD1 matching over 9 bases. Trimming cost V 1 base and J 0 bases; bases outside gene matches: 1. Germline CDR1 reads LNHDA; CDR2 reads SQIVND (reference sequence). The CDR3 contains 16 residues. CDR3 residues: CASSIGDRVAKNIQYF. DNA for the CDR3: TGTGCCAGTAGTATAGGGGACAGGGTAGCCAAAAACATTCAGTACTTC.

The V call is TRBV6-6, the J call TRBJ2-7, with D hard to call. The V end was cut by 5 bases, the J end by 6 bases, with 17 bases between. The CDR3 sequence is 14 residues long. CDR1 MNHNY and CDR2 SVGAGI come from the germline V gene (reference sequence). The CDR3 protein is CASSTAGPGLEQYF. Written as DNA, the CDR3 is TGTGCCAGCAGTACGGCAGGTCCTGGCCTCGAGCAGTACTTC.

This chain uses TRBV27 with TRBJ2-2; no definite D call. CDR3 length: 15 amino acids. V was shortened by 2 bases and J by 0 bases, with 7 bases between the two germline ends. CDR1 is MNHEY, CDR2 SMNVEV, per germline (reference sequence). CDR3 residues: CASSLDRANTGELFF. Here the CDR3 DNA reads TGTGCCAGCAGTTTAGATAGGGCGAACACCGGGGAGCTGTTTTTT.

V is TRBV6-1 and J is TRBJ2-3, with D possibly matching TRBD2 (5 bases). CDR3 length equals 16 residues. The V gene's germline CDR1 is MNHNS and CDR2 SASEGT. Trimming removed 4 bases from V and 2 bases from J, with 16 bases in between. The CDR3, as DNA: TGTGCCAGCAGTGGGGCCTCGGGAACATTCACAGATACGCAGTATTTT. This encodes CASSGASGTFTDTQYF.

This chain links TRBV27 with TRBJ2-7, with D possibly being TRBD1 (6 bases). Per germline, CDR1 MNHEY and CDR2 SMNVEV (reference sequence). This CDR3 has 14 amino acids. V dropped 3 bases and J dropped 1 base, with 10 bases sitting between them. The chain's CDR3 is CASSFQGTSYEQYF. The CDR3, as DNA: TGTGCCAGCAGTTTCCAGGGGACGTCCTACGAGCAGTACTTC.

This rearrangement joins TRBV18 to TRBJ1-1; the D is unclear. The CDR3 extends over 12 amino acids. The germline gives CDR1 KGHSH, CDR2 LQKENI. Trimming pared 6 bases from V and 5 bases from J, leaving 10 bases between. In DNA form, the CDR3 reads TGTGCCAGCTCCCTCCTCGGAACTGAAGCTTTCTTT. Protein: CASSLLGTEAFF.

The rearrangement links TRBV6-1 to TRBJ2-1, with 13 bases identical to TRBD2. The germline gives CDR1 MNHNS, CDR2 SASEGT. The CDR3 runs to 16 residues. V trimming: 2 bases; J trimming: 6 bases; junction bases outside the gene matches: 4. CDR3 loop: CASSESRLAGGNEQFF. In DNA form, the CDR3 reads TGTGCCAGCAGTGAATCTAGACTAGCGGGAGGCAATGAGCAGTTCTTC.

The chain employs TRBV21-1 and TRBJ2-5. TRBV21-1 is annotated as a pseudogene. CDR3 size: 16 residues. The CDR3 loop is CASSEDGRSVGETQYF. As DNA, the CDR3 is TGTGCCAGCAGCGAAGATGGCAGGAGCGTAGGAGAGACCCAGTACTTC.

CDR3 protein: CASSLQPGVTGNTIYF. CDR3 nucleotide sequence: TGCGCCAGCAGCTTGCAGCCAGGGGTCACTGGAAACACCATATATTTT. The rearrangement uses TRBV5-1 and TRBJ1-3, with D possibly TRBD1 on 6 matching bases. The CDR3 consists of 16 residues. Trimming shortened V by 1 base and J by 2 bases, and 13 bases separated the two germline ends. The germline CDR1 and CDR2 sequences are SGHRS and YFSETQ.

With regard to this clone: This CDR3 is also generated by other DNA sequences in the sample. The chain recombines TRBV19 with TRBJ1-4; the D gene is possibly TRBD1 (5 bases). The CDR3 sequence is 14 residues long. Germline V CDR1 and CDR2: LNHDA, SQIVND (reference sequence). V was pared by 5 bases and J by 5 bases, with 12 bases between. The DNA for the CDR3 is TGTGCCAGTAGTGGAGGTGGGGCCAATGAAAAACTGTTTTTT. Its protein is CASSGGGANEKLFF. Looking up the rest from reference TRBV19 and TRBJ1-4 gives the full variable domain: DGGITQSPKYLFRKEGQNVTLSCEQNLNHDAMYWYRQDPGQGLRLIYYSQIVNDFQKGDIAEGYSVSREKKESFPLTVTSAQKNPTAFYLCASSGGGANEKLFFGSGTQLSVL.

The J gene is TRBJ2-2, the V gene TRBV6-6; D unresolved. V dropped 7 bases and J dropped 0 bases, with 6 bases sitting between them. The CDR3 sequence is 13 residues long. The germline gives CDR1 MNHNY, CDR2 SVGAGI (reference sequence). The CDR3 bases are TGTGCCAGCATAGACGCGAACACCGGGGAGCTGTTTTTT. Its translation: CASIDANTGELFF.

Regarding this clone: Other DNA sequences of this sample code for an identical CDR3. V usage is TRBV5-1 and J usage is TRBJ1-5; tentative D call: TRBD1 (6 bases). From germline, CDR1 is SGHRS and CDR2 YFSETQ. The CDR3 contains 15 residues. V lost 0 bases, J lost 0 bases, and 7 bases lay in between. The CDR3, as DNA: TGCGCCAGCAGCTTGGGGACAGATAGCAATCAGCCCCAGCATTTT. Its translation: CASSLGTDSNQPQHF.

The chain links TRBV30 to TRBJ2-1; possible D gene TRBD2, 5 bases. Trimming stripped 2 bases from V and 8 bases from J, with 19 bases between. Germline assignment: CDR1 GTSNPN and CDR2 SVGIG (reference sequence). CDR3 length: 15 amino acids. CDR3 nucleotide sequence: TGTGCCTGGAGTAAGGGCGTGGGAGCGGCGGATGAGCAGTTCTTC. Its translation: CAWSKGVGAADEQFF.

This clone has just one count. The chain combines TRBV7-8 with TRBJ2-1; D possibly corresponds to TRBD1 (5 bases). There are 13 residues in the CDR3. The germline CDR1 and CDR2 sequences are SGHVS and FQNEAQ. V was pared by 3 bases and J by 4 bases, with 7 bases between. The CDR3 coding sequence is TGTGCCAGCAGCTTGACAGTTTACAATGAGCAGTTCTTC. This encodes CASSLTVYNEQFF.

As to this clone: Compared with germline, one end of the junction differs, possibly owing to a read error. V and J are TRBV5-1 and TRBJ2-5, with 15 positions matching TRBD2. Germline values: CDR1 SGHRS, CDR2 YFSETQ. The CDR3 sequence is 18 residues long. The CDR3 region has the DNA TGCGCCAGCGGCTTGGGAGGACTAGCGGGAGGGCCTACAAAGACCCAGTACTTC. It is translated as CASGLGGLAGGPTKTQYF.

This clone has only one observation. This rearrangement joins TRBV30 to TRBJ1-1, with D possibly TRBD1 on 6 matching bases. Germline CDR1 and CDR2: GTSNPN and SVGIG (reference sequence). The CDR3 runs 18 residues. Trimming left V 0 bases short and J 1 base short, with 21 bases between. The CDR3 loop is CAWSVRRGGAAWNTEAFF. The CDR3 region has the DNA TGTGCCTGGAGTGTACGGAGGGGGGGGGCCGCGTGGAACACTGAAGCTTTCTTT.

The CDR3, as DNA: TGTGCCAGCAGCGTAGTTCTGAGTGGCGGGGAGCTGTTTTTT. It translates to CASSVVLSGGELFF. V and J are TRBV9 and TRBJ2-2; D call uncertain. Germline V gene sequence: CDR1 SGDLS, CDR2 YYNGEE. Between the trimmed V and J ends, which lost 0 bases and 7 bases, there was a span of 10 bases. The CDR3 has 14 residues.

The chain joins TRBV9 to TRBJ1-1; D might be TRBD1 (6 bases). Germline CDR1 reads SGDLS; CDR2 reads YYNGEE. The germline V and J ends were trimmed by 0 bases and 1 base, with 19 bases remaining between them. The CDR3 spans 18 residues. CDR3 amino acids: CASSVGKDEGQKNTEAFF. CDR3 sequence (DNA): TGTGCCAGCAGCGTAGGTAAGGATGAAGGACAGAAGAACACTGAAGCTTTCTTT.

This chain connects TRBV30 to TRBJ2-2; 8 bases map to TRBD2. This CDR3 comprises 14 residues. Trimming took 5 bases from V and 1 from J; bases not matched to a gene: 3. Germline CDR1 GTSNPN, CDR2 SVGIG (reference sequence). CDR3 protein: CAWDRGGNTGELFF. CDR3 in DNA: TGTGCCTGGGACCGGGGGGGGAACACCGGGGAGCTGTTTTTT.